This is a list of T cell receptor beta chains from one sample in a study of cytomegalovirus exposure and HLA in healthy donors. TCRdb's copy holds only in-frame clones and misses some; the assay was immunoSEQ multiplex PCR. The data hold 100,000 to 150,000 clones, with roughly 81% observed a single time. The specimen was PBMCs. The receptors originated from a woman aged 25-40 years in good health and CMV-seronegative. CDR3s include the opening cysteine and the closing phenylalanine or tryptophan. D genes are given only for firm matches. Only some rows state a clone size, as once, few, many or a class for expanded clones.

D	V	size	J	DNA	CDR3
TRBD1	TRBV19	.	TRBJ2-3	TGTGCCAGTAGTCCAGGGGGCAACACAGATACGCAGTATTTT	CASSPGGNTDTQYF
.	TRBV20-1	.	TRBJ2-1	TGCAGTGGGGGGGACTACAATGAGCAGTTCTTC	CSGGDYNEQFF
TRBD2	TRBV18	.	TRBJ2-3	TGTGCCAGCTCACCACGAGGGCTAGCGGGGAAGGGCACAGATACGCAGTATTTT	CASSPRGLAGKGTDTQYF
TRBD1	TRBV5-3	once	TRBJ1-2	TGTGCCAGAAGCTTCCACCTCATTTCCCACAGGGGACGATTCGGCTACACCTTC	CARSFHLISHRGRFGYTF
TRBD2	TRBV7-6	once	TRBJ2-1	TGTGCCAGCAGCTTAGCTTCCACTAGCGGGAGGGGGAATGAGCAGTTCTTC	CASSLASTSGRGNEQFF
TRBD1	TRBV13	.	TRBJ2-2	TGTGCCAGCAGCTTACCAGGGGGTGGTGGTAACACCGGGGAGCTGTTTTTT	CASSLPGGGGNTGELFF
TRBD1	TRBV19	once	TRBJ2-7	TGTGCCAGTAGCTCAGGACAGGGGGTAATGGGGTACGAGCAGTACTTC	CASSSGQGVMGYEQYF
TRBD1	TRBV6-5	many	TRBJ1-6	TGTGCCAGCAGATGGGGGACAGCAAATTCACCCCTCCACTTT	CASRWGTANSPLHF
TRBD1	TRBV7-9	few	TRBJ1-1	TGTGCCAGCACTACGCAGGACAGGTACACTGAAGCTTTCTTT	CASTTQDRYTEAFF
TRBD2	TRBV6-5	.	TRBJ2-7	TGTGCCAGCAGCAAGGGACTAGCGGGGGGGCAGGAGCAGTACTTC	CASSKGLAGGQEQYF
TRBD2	TRBV6-1	.	TRBJ2-1	TGTGCCAGCAGTGGGGGACTAGCGGGGGGGCATGAGCAGTTCTTC	CASSGGLAGGHEQFF
TRBD1	TRBV6-6	.	TRBJ2-5	TGTGCCAGCAGTTACGAAGGGGGCGTTCAAGAGACCCAGTACTTC	CASSYEGGVQETQYF
.	TRBV5-1	.	TRBJ1-5	TGCGCCAGCAGCTTGGGGGCAGGTGGCAATCAGCCCCAGCATTTT	CASSLGAGGNQPQHF
TRBD1	TRBV4-2	few	TRBJ2-2	TGTGCCAGCAGCCAAGACACCGGGACAGGGGCCGGGGAGCTGTTTTTT	CASSQDTGTGAGELFF
.	TRBV10-1	.	TRBJ1-6	TGCGCCAGCAGTGAATTGGAGGGGAATTCACCCCTCCACTTT	CASSELEGNSPLHF
.	TRBV18	.	TRBJ2-1	TGTGCCAGCTCACCCGCGACATACAATGAGCAGTTCTTC	CASSPATYNEQFF
TRBD1	TRBV27	.	TRBJ2-1	TGTGCCAGCAGTGCCAACGGCCAGGGGGCGGCAAGCAATGAGCAGTTCTTC	CASSANGQGAASNEQFF
.	TRBV5-1	.	TRBJ2-4	TGCGCCAGCAGCCCAGGGGTAGCCAAAAACATTCAGTACTTC	CASSPGVAKNIQYF
.	TRBV15	.	TRBJ1-1	TGTGCCACCAGCAGGTCACGCGGGGCCGAAGCTTTCTTT	CATSRSRGAEAFF
TRBD1	TRBV29-1	once	TRBJ2-1	TGCAGCGTTGGGGTAGGACAGGGCTTGGATGAGCAGTTCTTC	CSVGVGQGLDEQFF
.	TRBV27	.	TRBJ1-4	TGTGCCAGTCGACAGAGGAATGAAAAACTGTTTTTT	CASRQRNEKLFF
.	TRBV5-1	.	TRBJ2-2	TGCGCCAGCAGCTTGGGATCAGGGTACACCGGGGAGCTGTTTTTT	CASSLGSGYTGELFF
TRBD1	TRBV11-2	.	TRBJ2-5	TGTGCCAGCAGCTTCGGGACAGTCCAAGAGACCCAGTACTTC	CASSFGTVQETQYF
TRBD2	TRBV4-1	once	TRBJ2-2	TGCGCCAGCAGCCAAGTAGGAACGGGACTAGCCAACTGGTGGCTGTTTTTT	CASSQVGTGLANWWLFF
.	TRBV6-6	few	TRBJ1-1	TGTGCCAGCAGTTTACAGGGGAACACTGAAGCTTTCTTT	CASSLQGNTEAFF
TRBD1	TRBV5-8	once	TRBJ1-5	TGTGCCAGCAGCCTACGAAGACAGGGGAATCAGCCCCAGCATTTT	CASSLRRQGNQPQHF
.	TRBV12-2	.	TRBJ2-5	TGTGCAAGTCGCCCGGGCTTACTTGCGGGGCGCCAAGAGACCCAGTACTTC	CASRPGLLAGRQETQYF
.	TRBV19	.	TRBJ1-1	TGTGCCAGTAGCCCTGTCGGGGGAGGGCTGACGAACACTGAAGCTTTCTTT	CASSPVGGGLTNTEAFF
.	TRBV7-2	.	TRBJ1-1	TGTGCCAGCACCACCCGGCAGGGCCCGGGCACTGAAGCTTTCTTT	CASTTRQGPGTEAFF